This T cell receptor (beta chain) emerged from a study of blood T cell repertoires in COVID-19. The wider study: The origin of the acute and convalescent COVID-19 samples was the United States, Italy and Spain.

The repertoire was sequenced with immunoSEQ multiplex PCR; TCRdb's copy has only in-frame clones and lacks some. The sample has about 90,000 clones, 90% seen once; the top ten hold over 4.5%. The CDR3 runs 15 residues. The junction had 5 bases not matched to a gene; V was cut back by 2 bases and J by 2 bases. Germline values: CDR1 MNHEY, CDR2 SVGAGI. The rearrangement links TRBV6-5 to TRBJ1-2; TRBD1 matches at 7 bases. This clonotype was obtained from a man aged 45-60 years with acute or convalescent COVID-19. The source material was peripheral blood. This chain's CDR3 is CASSYTGQQNYGYTF. The CDR3 DNA is TGTGCCAGCAGTTACACGGGACAGCAGAACTATGGCTACACCTTC.